This T cell receptor (beta chain) was identified during a study of T cell responses to AZD1222 COVID-19 vaccine. Looked up from germline, CDR1 is LNHNV and CDR2 is YYDKDF (reference sequence). The J segment lost 4 bases and the V segment lost 0 bases, leaving 1 base of the junction unmatched. The CDR3 spans 14 residues. Clones were sequenced by immunoSEQ multiplex PCR, and TCRdb holds only the in-frame ones, with some missing. The table lists 68,000 or so clones, roughly 86% of them singletons. In regard to this clone: The antigen is not known.

The study, taken as a whole, reports: As reported, nearly half of all spike-specific TCRs target variant regions that are unmutated. Only six or seven AZD1222 recipients tested seropositive at baseline.

The specimen was peripheral blood, collected on day 0 of AZD1222 vaccination. The chain is built from TRBV15 and TRBJ2-3; 7 bases align to TRBD1. The sequence was obtained from an adult in good health. The CDR3 reads CATSRDQGADTQYF. DNA of the CDR3: TGTGCCACCAGCAGAGATCAGGGGGCAGATACGCAGTATTTT.